Following are 19 T cell receptor beta chains from one sample sequenced in a study of shared clonotypes between healthy human individuals. This table comes from immunoSEQ multiplex PCR, and its TCRdb copy is limited to in-frame clones, with some not included. Among some 530,000 clones listed, 81% were seen once. Input material: PBMCs. All receptors come from a woman aged 35 to 49 in good health. Some clones in this sample may be carry-over from other donors' samples.

The chain is built from TRBV7-9 and TRBJ2-3, with D possibly being TRBD2 (6 bases). With 5 bases removed from V and 6 bases from J, the gap between germline ends came to 15 bases. Germline values: CDR1 SEHNR, CDR2 FQNEAQ (reference sequence). The CDR3 runs to 14 residues. The CDR3: CASSPRASVDTQYF. CDR3 coding DNA: TGTGCCAGCAGCCCCAGGGCTAGCGTTGATACGCAGTATTTT.

The gene calls are TRBV18 and TRBJ1-5, with 7 positions matching TRBD1. The CDR3 is made up of 13 amino acids. In germline, CDR1 is KGHSH, CDR2 LQKENI. Trimming took 8 bases from V and 2 from J; bases not matched to a gene: 3. CDR3 sequence reads: CASATGGNQPQHF. CDR3 nucleotide sequence: TGTGCCAGCGCTACAGGGGGCAATCAGCCCCAGCATTTT.

The sample holds many counts of this clone. Other DNA sequences in this specimen translate into the identical CDR3. This chain joins TRBV28 and TRBJ1-5, with a tentative D call TRBD1 (5 bases). CDR3 length: 15 residues. Germline V gene sequence: CDR1 MDHEN, CDR2 SYDVKM. V lost 5 bases and J lost 0, with 11 bases in between. The CDR3 DNA reads TGTGCCAGCAGTATCCAGGACACTAGCAATCAGCCCCAGCATTTT. Residues: CASSIQDTSNQPQHF.

This chain links TRBV2 with TRBJ2-7; D may match TRBD1 or TRBD2 (5 bases each). The CDR3 length is 11 residues. Germline assignment: CDR1 SNHLY and CDR2 FYNNEI. V was trimmed by 7 bases and J by 5 bases, leaving 9 bases between them. CDR3 region: CASMGENEQYF. CDR3 DNA sequence: TGTGCCAGCATGGGGGAGAACGAGCAGTACTTC.

There are a few counts of this clone. The chain carries TRBV5-1 and TRBJ2-7; tentative D call: TRBD1 (7 bases). This CDR3 contains 17 residues. Trimming removed 4 bases from V and 0 bases from J, with 20 bases in between. CDR1 and CDR2 (germline): SGHRS, YFSETQ. CDR3 sequence reads: CASSRRTYQGGSYEQYF. In DNA form, the CDR3 reads TGCGCCAGCAGCCGAAGGACCTACCAGGGGGGCTCCTACGAGCAGTACTTC.

This clone came up once. The chain is built from TRBV4-2 and TRBJ1-5, with D maybe TRBD1 (5 bases). From germline, CDR1 is LGHNA and CDR2 YNFKEQ. V lost 2 bases and J lost 5, with 7 bases in between. The CDR3 extends over 13 amino acids. CDR3 sequence (DNA): TGTGCCAGCAGCCAAAGCAGGGATCAGCCCCAGCATTTT. It translates to CASSQSRDQPQHF.

This chain connects TRBV7-8 to TRBJ1-2; D is uncertain. The CDR3 has 15 amino acids. Germline CDR1 reads SGHVS; CDR2 reads FQNEAQ. Deletions cut 3 bases from V and 3 bases from J, with 14 bases between. CDR3 nucleotide sequence: TGTGCCAGCAGCTTGGGTAACGGGCGGGACTATGGCTACACCTTC. Protein sequence: CASSLGNGRDYGYTF.

This clone has just a few counts. Since a far larger clone is one base different, this is likely a read error. A read error is likely, as this CDR3 ends without the conserved phenylalanine or tryptophan. Additional DNA sequences in this sample encode the identical CDR3. The J gene is TRBJ1-2, the V gene TRBV29-1, with TRBD1 as a possible D gene (5 bases). Deletions cut 1 base from V and 3 bases from J, with 15 bases between. The germline CDR1 and CDR2 sequences are SQVTM and ANQGSEA. The CDR3 contains 15 residues. For the CDR3, the DNA is TGCAGCGTTGAAGTATTAGGGCAGGGATACTATGGCTACACCTTA. This codes for CSVEVLGQGYYGYTL.

The CDR3 region has the DNA TGCGCCAGCAGTGACCTGGGAGTTCCAGATACGCAGTATTTT. This translates into CASSDLGVPDTQYF. The J gene is TRBJ2-3, the V gene TRBV10-1; weak D call: TRBD2 (5 bases). Germline CDR1 WNHNN, CDR2 SYGVQD (reference sequence). V was clipped by 3 bases and J by 4 bases, with 11 bases between them. The CDR3 contains 14 residues.

This clone was observed a single time. The chain couples TRBV9 to TRBJ2-7, with 7 bases identical to TRBD2. The length of the CDR3 is 14 residues. After removal of 5 bases from V and 3 bases from J, the junction contained 8 bases not matched to a gene. The germline V gene encodes CDR1 SGDLS and CDR2 YYNGEE. CDR3 sequence: CASSRTSPGYEQYF. The CDR3 bases are TGTGCCAGCAGTCGGACTAGTCCTGGCTACGAGCAGTACTTC.

The chain recombines TRBV7-8 with TRBJ2-1; the D is unclear. The V gene's germline CDR1 is SGHVS and CDR2 FQNEAQ. V was pared by 1 base and J by 6 bases, with 13 bases between. The CDR3 extends over 15 amino acids. The CDR3 coding sequence is TGTGCCAGCAGCTTAGTCGGCGGAATCGCCAATGAGCAGTTCTTC. It translates to CASSLVGGIANEQFF.

A word on this clone: One base separates it from a far larger clone, so it is likely a read error. Other DNA sequences from this sample encode an identical CDR3 as well. The rearrangement uses TRBV28 and TRBJ1-1; D remains unclear. This CDR3 has 17 amino acids. Germline lookup yields CDR1 MDHEN and CDR2 SYDVKM. The ends were cut back, 4 bases at V and 1 base at J, with 19 bases in the middle. CDR3 bases: TGTGCCAGCAGTTCGAACTGGATAGGAGTGGCGAACACTGAAGCTTTCTTT. The encoded protein is CASSSNWIGVANTEAFF.

This chain connects TRBV23-1 to TRBJ2-7; 7 nucleotides match TRBD1. TRBV23-1 is an open reading frame, and its role is uncertain. The CDR3 runs 12 residues. Unmatched junction bases numbered 4, after V lost 4 bases and J lost 7 bases. CDR3 bases: TGCGCCAGCAGTCGACGGGACAGAGAGCAGTACTTC. This codes for CASSRRDREQYF.

About this clone: A far larger clone lies a single base away; this is likely a read error. The chain recombines TRBV27 with TRBJ2-1; the match to TRBD2 covers 9 bases. This CDR3 contains 17 residues. With 2 bases clipped from V and 3 bases from J, the junction kept 8 bases outside the gene matches. Germline values: CDR1 MNHEY, CDR2 SMNVEV (reference sequence). CDR3 DNA: TGTGCCAGCAGTTTAGCTAGCGGGGCCTCAGTCTACAATGAGCAGTTCTTC. This sequence encodes CASSLASGASVYNEQFF.

There are a few counts of this clone. This chain links TRBV19 with TRBJ2-2, with no clear D. Trimming took 5 bases from V and 5 from J, leaving 6 bases between them. Germline values: CDR1 LNHDA, CDR2 SQIVND (reference sequence). This CDR3 spans 12 amino acids. CDR3 residues: CASSHLTGELFF. CDR3 sequence (DNA): TGTGCCAGTAGTCATCTTACCGGGGAGCTGTTTTTT. The full variable domain, its missing parts supplied by reference TRBV19 and TRBJ2-2, is DGGITQSPKYLFRKEGQNVTLSCEQNLNHDAMYWYRQDPGQGLRLIYYSQIVNDFQKGDIAEGYSVSREKKESFPLTVTSAQKNPTAFYLCASSHLTGELFFGEGSRLTVL.

The chain is built from TRBV11-1 and TRBJ2-3; maybe TRBD2 (6 bases). V lost 1 base and J 4 bases, leaving 12 bases between the germline ends. The germline CDR1 and CDR2 sequences are SGHAT and FQDESV (reference sequence). The CDR3 runs 15 residues. CDR3 sequence: CASSLDGRTADTQYF. The CDR3 coding sequence is TGTGCCAGCAGCTTAGACGGGAGAACTGCAGATACGCAGTATTTT.

Comment on this clone: Given a much more abundant clone one base away, this may be a read error. This chain joins TRBV5-4 and TRBJ2-2, with unresolved D. V was trimmed by 0 bases and J by 7 bases, leaving 7 bases between them. The CDR3 totals 13 residues. Germline CDR1 SGHNT, CDR2 YYREEE (reference sequence). CDR3 in DNA: TGTGCCAGCAGCTTGGGGTGGTTCGGGGAGCTGTTTTTT. Encoded protein: CASSLGWFGELFF. Full variable domain (remainder filled in from reference TRBV5-4 and TRBJ2-2): ETGVTQSPTHLIKTRGQQVTLRCSSQSGHNTVSWYQQALGQGPQFIFQYYREEENGRGNFPPRFSGLQFPNYSSELNVNALELDDSALYLCASSLGWFGELFFGEGSRLTVL.

This chain links TRBV28 with TRBJ2-5; D is ambiguous. Germline V CDR1 and CDR2: MDHEN, SYDVKM. Trimming took off 3 bases at V and 2 bases at J, with 7 bases between the two ends. CDR3 size: 13 residues. CDR3 DNA: TGTGCCAGCAGTTTGGGTCATCAAGAGACCCAGTACTTC. Its translation: CASSLGHQETQYF.

The chain uses TRBV28 and TRBJ1-1; D remains ambiguous. CDR1 MDHEN and CDR2 SYDVKM come from the germline V gene. CDR3 size: 15 residues. V lost 7 bases and J lost 0, with 15 bases in between. The CDR3 nucleotides are TGTGCCAGCACTATTCCGTATGGGGTGAACACTGAAGCTTTCTTT. Protein sequence: CASTIPYGVNTEAFF.